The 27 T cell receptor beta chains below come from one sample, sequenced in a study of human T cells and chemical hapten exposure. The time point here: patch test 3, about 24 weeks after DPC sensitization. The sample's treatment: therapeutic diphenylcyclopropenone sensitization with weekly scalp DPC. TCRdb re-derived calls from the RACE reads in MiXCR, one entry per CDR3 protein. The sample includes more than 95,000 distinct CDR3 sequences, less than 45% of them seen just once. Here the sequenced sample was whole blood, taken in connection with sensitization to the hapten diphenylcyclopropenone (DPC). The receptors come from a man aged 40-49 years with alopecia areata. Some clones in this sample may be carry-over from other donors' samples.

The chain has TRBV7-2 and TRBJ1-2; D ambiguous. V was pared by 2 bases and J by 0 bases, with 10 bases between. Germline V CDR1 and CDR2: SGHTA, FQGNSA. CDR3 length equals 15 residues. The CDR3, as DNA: TGTGCCAGCAGCTTATCCCCGCTAGCTAACTATGGCTACACCTTC. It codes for CASSLSPLANYGYTF.

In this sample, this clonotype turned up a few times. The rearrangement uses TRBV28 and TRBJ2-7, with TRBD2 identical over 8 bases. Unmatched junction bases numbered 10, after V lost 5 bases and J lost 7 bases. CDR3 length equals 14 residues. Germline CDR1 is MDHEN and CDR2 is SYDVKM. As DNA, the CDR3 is TGTGCCAGCAGTCCCTCGATAGCGGGAATTGAGCAGTACTTC. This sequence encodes CASSPSIAGIEQYF.

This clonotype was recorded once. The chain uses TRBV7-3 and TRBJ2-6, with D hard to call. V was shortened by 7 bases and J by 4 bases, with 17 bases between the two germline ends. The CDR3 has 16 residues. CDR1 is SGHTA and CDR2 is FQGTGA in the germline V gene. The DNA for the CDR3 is TGTGCCAGCATCGGGCACCCGATTTTGGGGGCCAACGTCCTGACTTTC. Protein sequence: CASIGHPILGANVLTF.

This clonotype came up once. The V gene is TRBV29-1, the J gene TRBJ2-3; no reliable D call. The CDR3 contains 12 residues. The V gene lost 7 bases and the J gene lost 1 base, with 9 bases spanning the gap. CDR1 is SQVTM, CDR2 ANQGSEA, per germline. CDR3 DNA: TGCAGCGCCGTGGGCGGCACAGATACGCAGTATTTT. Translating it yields CSAVGGTDTQYF.

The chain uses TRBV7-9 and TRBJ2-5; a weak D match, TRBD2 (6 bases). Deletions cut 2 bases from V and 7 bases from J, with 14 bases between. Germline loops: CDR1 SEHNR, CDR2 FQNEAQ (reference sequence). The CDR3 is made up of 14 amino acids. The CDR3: CASSLSLAVGTQYF. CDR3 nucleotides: TGTGCCAGCAGCTTATCATTAGCGGTCGGGACCCAGTACTTC.

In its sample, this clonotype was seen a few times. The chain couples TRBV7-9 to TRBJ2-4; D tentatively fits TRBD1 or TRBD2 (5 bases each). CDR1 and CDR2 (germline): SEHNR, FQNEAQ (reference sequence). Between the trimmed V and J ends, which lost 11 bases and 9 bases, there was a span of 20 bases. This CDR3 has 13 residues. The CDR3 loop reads CAATTGLTGIQYF. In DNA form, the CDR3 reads TGTGCCGCTACAACGGGGCTTACGGGCATTCAGTACTTC.

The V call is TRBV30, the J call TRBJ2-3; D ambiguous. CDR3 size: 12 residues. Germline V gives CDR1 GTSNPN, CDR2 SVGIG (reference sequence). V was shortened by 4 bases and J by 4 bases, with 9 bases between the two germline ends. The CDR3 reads CAWNWDADTQYF. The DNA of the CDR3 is TGTGCCTGGAATTGGGATGCAGATACGCAGTATTTT. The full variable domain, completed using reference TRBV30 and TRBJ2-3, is SQTIHQWPATLVQPVGSPLSLECTVEGTSNPNLYWYRQAAGRGLQLLFYSVGIGQISSEVPQNLSASRPQDRQFILSSKKLLLSDSGFYLCAWNWDADTQYFGPGTRLTVL.

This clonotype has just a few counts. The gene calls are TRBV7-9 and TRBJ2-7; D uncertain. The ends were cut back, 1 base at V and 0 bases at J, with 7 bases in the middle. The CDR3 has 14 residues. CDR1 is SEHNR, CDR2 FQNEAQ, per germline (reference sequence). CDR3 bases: TGTGCCAGCAGCTTAGTCGGTACCTCCTACGAGCAGTACTTC. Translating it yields CASSLVGTSYEQYF.

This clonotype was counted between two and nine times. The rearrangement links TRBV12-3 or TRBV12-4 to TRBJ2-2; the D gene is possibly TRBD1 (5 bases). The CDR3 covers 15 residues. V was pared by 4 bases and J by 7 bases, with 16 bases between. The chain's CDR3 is CASSSHWTSHGELFF. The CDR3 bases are TGTGCCAGCAGTTCGCACTGGACAAGTCACGGGGAGCTGTTTTTT.

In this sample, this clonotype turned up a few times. The CDR3 loop is CSVAGGRTNEKLFF. Here the CDR3 DNA reads TGCAGCGTAGCCGGTGGACGGACTAATGAAAAACTGTTTTTT. This chain joins TRBV29-1 and TRBJ1-4; D remains ambiguous. Looked up from germline, CDR1 is SQVTM and CDR2 is ANQGSEA. V dropped 6 bases and J dropped 2 bases, with 13 bases sitting between them. This CDR3 comprises 14 residues.

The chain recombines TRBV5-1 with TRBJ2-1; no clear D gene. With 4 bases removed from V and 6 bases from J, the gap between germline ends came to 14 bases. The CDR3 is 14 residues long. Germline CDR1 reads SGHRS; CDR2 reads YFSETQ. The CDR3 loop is CASSAYTGANEQFF. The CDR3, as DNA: TGCGCCAGCAGCGCATATACTGGCGCCAATGAGCAGTTCTTC.

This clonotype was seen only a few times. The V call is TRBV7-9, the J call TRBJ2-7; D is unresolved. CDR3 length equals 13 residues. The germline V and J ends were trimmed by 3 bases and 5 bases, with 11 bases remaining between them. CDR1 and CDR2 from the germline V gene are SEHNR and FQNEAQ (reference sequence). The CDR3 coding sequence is TGTGCCAGCAGCTTGCTGGGGTCCCACGAGCAGTACTTC. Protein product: CASSLLGSHEQYF.

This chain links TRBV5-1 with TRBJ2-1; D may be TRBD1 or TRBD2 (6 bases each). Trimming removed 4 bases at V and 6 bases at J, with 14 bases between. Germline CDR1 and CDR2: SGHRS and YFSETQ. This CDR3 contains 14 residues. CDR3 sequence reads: CASSGGLQVNEQFF. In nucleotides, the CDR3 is TGCGCCAGCAGCGGGGGGCTACAGGTCAATGAGCAGTTCTTC.

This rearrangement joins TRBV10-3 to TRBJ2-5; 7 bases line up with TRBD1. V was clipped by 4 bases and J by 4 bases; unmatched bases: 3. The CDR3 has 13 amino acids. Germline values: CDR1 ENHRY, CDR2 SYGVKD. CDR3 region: CAISGDRRETQYF. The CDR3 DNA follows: TGTGCCATCAGTGGGGACAGAAGAGAGACCCAGTACTTC.

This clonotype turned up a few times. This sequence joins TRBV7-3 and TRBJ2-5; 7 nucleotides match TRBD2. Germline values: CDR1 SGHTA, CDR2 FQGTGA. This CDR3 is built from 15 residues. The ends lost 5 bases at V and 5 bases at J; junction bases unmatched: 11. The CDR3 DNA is TGTGCCAGCAGCCCTACGGGACTTAGCGGGGAGACCCAGTACTTC. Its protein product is CASSPTGLSGETQYF.

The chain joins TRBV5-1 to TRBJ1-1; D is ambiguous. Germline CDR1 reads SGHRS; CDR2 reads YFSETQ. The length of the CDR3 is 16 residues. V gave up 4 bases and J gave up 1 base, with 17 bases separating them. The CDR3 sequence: CASSPGLGSPNTEAFF. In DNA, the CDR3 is TGCGCCAGCAGCCCGGGTTTAGGCAGTCCGAACACTGAAGCTTTCTTT. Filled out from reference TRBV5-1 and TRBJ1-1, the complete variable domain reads KAGVTQTPRYLIKTRGQQVTLSCSPISGHRSVSWYQQTPGQGLQFLFEYFSETQRNKGNFPGRFSGRQFSNSRSEMNVSTLELGDSALYLCASSPGLGSPNTEAFFGQGTRLTVV.

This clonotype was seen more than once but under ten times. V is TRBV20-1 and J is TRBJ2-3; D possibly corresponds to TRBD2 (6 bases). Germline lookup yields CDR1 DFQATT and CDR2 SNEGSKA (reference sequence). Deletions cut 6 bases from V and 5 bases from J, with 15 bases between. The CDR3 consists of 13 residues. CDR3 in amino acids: CSATRDRGDTQYF. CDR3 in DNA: TGCAGTGCCACGCGGGATCGGGGAGATACGCAGTATTTT.

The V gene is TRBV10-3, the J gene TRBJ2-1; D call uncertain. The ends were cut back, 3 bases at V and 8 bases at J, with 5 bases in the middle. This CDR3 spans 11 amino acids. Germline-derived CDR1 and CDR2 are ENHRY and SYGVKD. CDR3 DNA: TGTGCCATCAGTGAATTGGATGAGCAGTTCTTC. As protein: CAISELDEQFF.

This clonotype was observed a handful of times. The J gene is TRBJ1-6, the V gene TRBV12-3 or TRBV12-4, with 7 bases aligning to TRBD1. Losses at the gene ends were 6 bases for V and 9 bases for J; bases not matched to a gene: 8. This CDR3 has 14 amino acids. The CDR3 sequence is CASSTGDASSPLHF. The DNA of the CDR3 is TGTGCCAGCAGCACAGGGGACGCCAGTTCACCCCTCCACTTT.

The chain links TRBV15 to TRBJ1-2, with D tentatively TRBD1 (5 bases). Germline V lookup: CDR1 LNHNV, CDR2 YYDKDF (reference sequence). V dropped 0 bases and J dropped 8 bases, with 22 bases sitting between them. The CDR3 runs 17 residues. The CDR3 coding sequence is TGTGCCACCAGCAGAGATCCCGGGGCGGAATCAGGTGTGGGCTACACCTTC. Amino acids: CATSRDPGAESGVGYTF. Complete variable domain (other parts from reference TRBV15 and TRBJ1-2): DAMVIQNPRYQVTQFGKPVTLSCSQTLNHNVMYWYQQKSSQAPKLLFHYYDKDFNNEADTPDNFQSRRPNTSFCFLDIRSPGLGDTAMYLCATSRDPGAESGVGYTFGSGTRLTVV.

CDR3 bases: TGTGCCAGCAGTTTACCGGGACACACCGGGGAGCTGTTTTTT. This encodes CASSLPGHTGELFF. The chain employs TRBV12-3 or TRBV12-4 and TRBJ2-2; D tentatively reads TRBD1 or TRBD2 (5 bases each). V was clipped by 2 bases and J by 3 bases, with 7 bases between them. This CDR3 spans 14 amino acids.

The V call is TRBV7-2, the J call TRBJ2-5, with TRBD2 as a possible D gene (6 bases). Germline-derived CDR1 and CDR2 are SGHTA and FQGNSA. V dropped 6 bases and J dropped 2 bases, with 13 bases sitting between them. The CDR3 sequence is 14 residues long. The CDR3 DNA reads TGTGCCAGCAGTTTTAGGCGGGGACAAGAGACCCAGTACTTC. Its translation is CASSFRRGQETQYF.

CDR3 nucleotides: TGTGCCAGCAGTTTGGACAGGGTAAACACTGAAGCTTTCTTT. Translation gives CASSLDRVNTEAFF. The chain carries TRBV27 and TRBJ1-1; 8 bases fit TRBD1. The CDR3 is 14 residues long. Germline trimming cut 3 bases from V and 2 bases from J; bases unmatched to any gene: 2. CDR1 is MNHEY and CDR2 is SMNVEV in the germline V gene (reference sequence).

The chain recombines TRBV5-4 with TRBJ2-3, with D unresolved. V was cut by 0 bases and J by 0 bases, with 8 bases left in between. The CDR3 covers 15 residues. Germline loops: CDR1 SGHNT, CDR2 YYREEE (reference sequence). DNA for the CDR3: TGTGCCAGCAGCTTGGGCGGCTTTAGCACAGATACGCAGTATTTT. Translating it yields CASSLGGFSTDTQYF.

In nucleotides, the CDR3 is TGTGCCAGCAGCCCACCCCCAGGGTTTGCCCCCTATGGCTACACCTTC. It encodes CASSPPPGFAPYGYTF. The rearrangement links TRBV3-1 to TRBJ1-2; a weak D match, TRBD1 (5 bases). The ends were cut back, 4 bases at V and 4 bases at J, with 19 bases in the middle. The CDR3 covers 16 residues. The germline gives CDR1 LGHDT, CDR2 YNNKEL (reference sequence).

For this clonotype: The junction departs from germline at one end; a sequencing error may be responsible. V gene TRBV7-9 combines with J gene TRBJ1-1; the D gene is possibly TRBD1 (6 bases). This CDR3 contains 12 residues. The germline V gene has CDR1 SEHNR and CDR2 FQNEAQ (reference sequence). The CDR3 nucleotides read TGTTCCAGCAGCCAAGGGGGGTCTGAAGCTTTCTTT. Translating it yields CSSSQGGSEAFF.

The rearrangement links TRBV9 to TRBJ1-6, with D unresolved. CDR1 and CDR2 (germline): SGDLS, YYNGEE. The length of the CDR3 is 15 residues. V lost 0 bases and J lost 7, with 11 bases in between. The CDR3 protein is CASSVAAVLNSPLHF. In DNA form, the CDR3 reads TGTGCCAGCAGCGTAGCGGCAGTGTTGAATTCACCCCTCCACTTT.